These 12 T cell receptor beta chains originate from one sample sequenced in a study of T cell responses to AZD1222 COVID-19 vaccine. Assay: immunoSEQ multiplex PCR; the TCRdb copy retains only in-frame clones and omits some. The sample consists of 95,000 to 100,000 clones, just over 85% of them appearing once. The sequencing here drew on peripheral blood, taken on day 0 of AZD1222 vaccination. These receptor sequences come from an adult in good health.

CDR3 protein: CASSLGLAAYNEQFF. The CDR3 bases are TGTGCCAGCAGCTTGGGACTAGCGGCTTACAATGAGCAGTTCTTC. The chain couples TRBV5-6 to TRBJ2-1; 9 positions agree with TRBD2. CDR1 is SGHDT, CDR2 YYEEEE, per germline. The CDR3 has 15 residues. After removal of 0 bases from V and 4 bases from J, the junction contained 2 bases not matched to a gene.

This clone was counted between two and nine times. V gene TRBV30 combines with J gene TRBJ2-2, with 7 bases lining up with TRBD2. The trim removed 3 bases at V and 2 bases at J, leaving 6 bases unmatched. This CDR3 comprises 15 residues. CDR1 and CDR2 from the germline V gene are GTSNPN and SVGIG (reference sequence). CDR3 residues: CAWRGGRKNTGELFF. CDR3 nucleotides: TGTGCCTGGAGAGGCGGGAGAAAAAACACCGGGGAGCTGTTTTTT.

This rearrangement joins TRBV6-5 to TRBJ1-1; possible D gene TRBD1, 5 bases. V dropped 6 bases and J dropped 5 bases, with 16 bases sitting between them. This CDR3 contains 14 residues. Germline lookup yields CDR1 MNHEY and CDR2 SVGAGI. The CDR3 coding sequence is TGTGCCAGCAGCCAACAGGTTGCGGTGACTGAAGCTTTCTTT. Amino acids: CASSQQVAVTEAFF.

This clone was counted between two and nine times. CDR3 in amino acids: CASSQSTGWHTEAFF. CDR3 nucleotide sequence: TGCGCCAGCAGTCAATCGACAGGGTGGCACACTGAAGCTTTCTTT. This sequence joins TRBV23-1 and TRBJ1-1, with TRBD1 matching 7 bases. TRBV23-1 is filed as an ORF, its function uncertain. With 0 bases clipped from V and 3 bases from J, the junction kept 4 bases outside the gene matches. The CDR3 sequence is 15 residues long.

This chain connects TRBV28 to TRBJ1-2; D call uncertain. The V gene lost 4 bases and the J gene lost 3 bases, with 18 bases spanning the gap. The CDR3 spans 16 residues. Germline loops: CDR1 MDHEN, CDR2 SYDVKM. This chain's CDR3 is CASSSPGENAHYGYTF. The CDR3 bases are TGTGCCAGCAGTTCCCCAGGAGAGAACGCTCACTATGGCTACACCTTC.

This chain links TRBV4-1 with TRBJ1-3; D gene ambiguous. The CDR3 runs 17 residues. Germline lookup yields CDR1 MGHRA and CDR2 YSYEKL. Trimming removed 0 bases from V and 0 bases from J, with 12 bases in between. The CDR3 loop is CASSQDPRQASGNTIYF. Here the CDR3 DNA reads TGCGCCAGCAGCCAAGATCCGCGGCAGGCCTCTGGAAACACCATATATTTT.

A few counts support this clone. The chain employs TRBV28 and TRBJ2-5; D unclear. This CDR3 has 12 amino acids. Germline V lookup: CDR1 MDHEN, CDR2 SYDVKM. Trimming pared 5 bases from V and 7 bases from J, leaving 11 bases between. The CDR3 coding sequence is TGTGCCAGCAGTCCCCTCGTCGGGACCCAGTACTTC. This gives the protein CASSPLVGTQYF.

This clone appeared once. The chain has TRBV4-2 and TRBJ2-7, with 8 bases identical to TRBD1. Germline values: CDR1 LGHNA, CDR2 YNFKEQ. This CDR3 is 16 amino acids long. J gave up 3 bases and V 0 bases, and 7 bases lay outside the gene matches. Here the CDR3 DNA reads TGTGCCAGCAGCCAAGAATTAGGGGGACAGGTCTACGAGCAGTACTTC. Translated, it gives CASSQELGGQVYEQYF.

Only a few counts were recorded for this clone. The rearrangement uses TRBV5-5 and TRBJ2-2; 11 nucleotides line up with TRBD2. Germline CDR1 SGHKS, CDR2 YYEKEE (reference sequence). This CDR3 has 17 residues. Losses at the gene ends were 4 bases for V and 5 bases for J; bases not matched to a gene: 10. Here the CDR3 reads CASSDTSGRGRTGELFF. The CDR3 DNA follows: TGTGCCAGCAGCGACACTAGCGGGAGAGGTCGGACCGGGGAGCTGTTTTTT. Full variable domain (outside the CDR3, taken from reference TRBV5-5 and TRBJ2-2): DAGVTQSPTHLIKTRGQQVTLRCSPISGHKSVSWYQQVLGQGPQFIFQYYEKEERGRGNFPDRFSARQFPNYSSELNVNALLLGDSALYLCASSDTSGRGRTGELFFGEGSRLTVL.

This clone was seen only once. One junction end does not reproduce the germline sequence, and a read error may be involved. The chain links TRBV11-2 to TRBJ1-1; TRBD1 is a possible D gene (5 bases). Germline assignment: CDR1 SGHAT and CDR2 FQNNGV. The CDR3 contains 13 residues. CDR3 residues: CASRLGENTEAFF. In DNA form, the CDR3 reads TGTGCCAGCAGATTAGGGGAGAACACTGAAGCTTTCTTT.

The V gene is TRBV11-3, the J gene TRBJ2-3; the match to TRBD1 covers 8 bases. CDR1 is SGHNT, CDR2 YENEEA, per germline. With 0 bases clipped from V and 1 base from J, the junction kept 6 bases outside the gene matches. The CDR3 spans 17 residues. The CDR3 loop is CASSLDVTGEGTDTQYF. DNA for the CDR3: TGTGCCAGCAGCTTAGATGTGACAGGGGAGGGCACAGATACGCAGTATTTT.

The rearrangement links TRBV3-1 (or the pseudogene TRBV3-2) to TRBJ2-1; TRBD1 matches at 10 bases. The CDR3 is 15 amino acids. Per germline, CDR1 LGHDT and CDR2 YNNKEL (reference sequence). Unmatched junction bases numbered 4, after V lost 0 bases and J lost 8 bases. CDR3 protein: CASSQDRQGAHEQFF. The DNA of the CDR3 is TGTGCCAGCAGCCAAGATAGACAGGGGGCCCATGAGCAGTTCTTC.